The rows below give T cell receptor beta chains drawn from one sample of a study of T cells after yellow fever vaccination. TCRdb fed the 5' RACE reads into MiXCR, producing one record per CDR3 protein. This sample has about 340,000 distinct CDR3 sequences, with around an eighth found just once. The input for sequencing was CD4+ T cells sorted from PBMCs, taken 15 days after the yellow fever booster vaccination. All receptors derive from a man between 18 and 29 years old who received the YFV17D yellow fever vaccine. Both conserved end residues are part of each CDR3. The order of the fields is clone size, V gene, D gene, J gene, CDR3 protein, CDR3 DNA. D genes are given only for firm matches. Rows may omit the clone size; those that give it use once, few, many or a size class.

>-|TRBV5-4|-|TRBJ1-1
CASSLGPLQGPSAEAFF
TGTGCCAGCAGCTTGGGCCCTTTACAGGGACCTAGCGCTGAAGCTTTCTTT
>few|TRBV6-5|-|TRBJ2-4
CASSGGFGKNIQYF
TGTGCCAGCAGTGGGGGGTTCGGCAAAAACATTCAGTACTTC
>-|TRBV20-1|TRBD1|TRBJ1-2
CSAETGGGYGYTF
TGCAGTGCGGAAACAGGGGGTGGCTATGGCTACACCTTC
>few|TRBV4-2|-|TRBJ2-1
CASSQSGGHSYNEQFF
TGTGCCAGCAGCCAATCTGGGGGGCACTCCTACAATGAGCAGTTCTTC
>-|TRBV20-1|-|TRBJ2-4
CSARDRGAKNIQYF
TGCAGTGCTAGAGATCGGGGAGCCAAAAACATTCAGTACTTC
>many|TRBV29-1|TRBD1|TRBJ1-1
CSVEAFRDSIMNTEAFF
TGCAGCGTTGAAGCCTTCCGGGACAGTATAATGAACACTGAAGCTTTCTTT
>many|TRBV4-3|TRBD1|TRBJ2-5
CASSQARGETQYF
TGCGCCAGCAGCCAAGCCAGGGGGGAGACCCAGTACTTC
>few|TRBV24-1|-|TRBJ2-1
CATSDPGTDNEQFF
TGTGCCACCAGTGATCCCGGGACGGACAATGAGCAGTTCTTC
>few|TRBV11-2|TRBD2|TRBJ2-3
CASSSGLGGRTDTQYF
TGTGCCAGCAGCTCCGGACTAGGAGGAAGGACAGATACGCAGTATTTT
>few|TRBV27|-|TRBJ2-2
CASSLSGNTGELFF
TGTGCCAGCAGTTTATCCGGGAACACCGGGGAGCTGTTTTTT